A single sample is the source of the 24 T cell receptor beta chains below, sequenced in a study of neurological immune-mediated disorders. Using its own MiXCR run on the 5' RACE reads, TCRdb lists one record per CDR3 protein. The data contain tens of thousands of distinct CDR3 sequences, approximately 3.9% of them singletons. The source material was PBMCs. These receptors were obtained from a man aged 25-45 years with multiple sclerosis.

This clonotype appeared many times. DNA of the CDR3: TGTGCCAGCAGCTTCCGAGGAGAGACCCAGTACTTC. This gives the protein CASSFRGETQYF. This sequence joins TRBV7-2 and TRBJ2-5, with no clear D. The V gene lost 3 bases and the J gene lost 4 bases, with 6 bases spanning the gap. The CDR3 sequence is 12 residues long. Looked up from germline, CDR1 is SGHTA and CDR2 is FQGNSA.

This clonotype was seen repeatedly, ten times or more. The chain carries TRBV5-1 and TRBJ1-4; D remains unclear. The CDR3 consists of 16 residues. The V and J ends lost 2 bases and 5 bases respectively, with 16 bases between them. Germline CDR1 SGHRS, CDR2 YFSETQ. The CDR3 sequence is CASSFGSSPGNEKLFF. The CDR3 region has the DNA TGCGCCAGCAGCTTTGGGTCGTCCCCGGGGAATGAAAAACTGTTTTTT.

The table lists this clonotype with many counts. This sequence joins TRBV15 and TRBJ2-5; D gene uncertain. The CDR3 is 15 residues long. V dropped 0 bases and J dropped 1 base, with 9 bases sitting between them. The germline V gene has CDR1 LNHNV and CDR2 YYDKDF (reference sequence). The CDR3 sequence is CATSREVDAQETQYF. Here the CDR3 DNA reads TGTGCCACCAGCAGAGAGGTGGACGCCCAAGAGACCCAGTACTTC.

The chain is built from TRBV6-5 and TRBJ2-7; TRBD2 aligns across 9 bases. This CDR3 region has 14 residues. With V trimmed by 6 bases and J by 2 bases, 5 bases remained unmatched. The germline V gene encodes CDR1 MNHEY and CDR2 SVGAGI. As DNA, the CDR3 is TGTGCCAGCAGGGAAACTAGCGGGCCCTACGAGCAGTACTTC. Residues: CASRETSGPYEQYF.

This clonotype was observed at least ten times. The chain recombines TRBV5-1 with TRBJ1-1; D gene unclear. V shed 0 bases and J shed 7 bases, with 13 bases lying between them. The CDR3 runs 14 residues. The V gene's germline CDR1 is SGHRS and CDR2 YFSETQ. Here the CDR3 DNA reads TGCGCCAGCAGCTTGGATAGGTTTGGGAATGAAGCTTTCTTT. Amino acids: CASSLDRFGNEAFF.

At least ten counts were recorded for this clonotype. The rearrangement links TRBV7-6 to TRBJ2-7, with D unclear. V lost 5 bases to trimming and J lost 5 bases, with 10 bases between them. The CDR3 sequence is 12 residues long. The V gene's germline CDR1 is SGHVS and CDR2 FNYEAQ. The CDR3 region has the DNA TGTGCCAGCAGCCCCTCGTCCAACGAGCAGTACTTC. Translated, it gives CASSPSSNEQYF.

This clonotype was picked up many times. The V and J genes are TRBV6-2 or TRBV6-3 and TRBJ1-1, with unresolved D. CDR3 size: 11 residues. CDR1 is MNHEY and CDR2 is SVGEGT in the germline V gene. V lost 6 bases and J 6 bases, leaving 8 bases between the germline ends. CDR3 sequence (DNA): TGTGCCAGCAGCAACGACGCTGAAGCTTTCTTT. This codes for CASSNDAEAFF.

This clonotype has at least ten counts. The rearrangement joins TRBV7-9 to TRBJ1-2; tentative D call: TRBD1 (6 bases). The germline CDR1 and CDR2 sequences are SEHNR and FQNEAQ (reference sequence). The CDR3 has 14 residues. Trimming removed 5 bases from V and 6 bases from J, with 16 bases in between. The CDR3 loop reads CASSSIQGGDGYTF. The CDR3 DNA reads TGTGCCAGCAGCAGTATACAGGGAGGAGATGGCTACACCTTC.

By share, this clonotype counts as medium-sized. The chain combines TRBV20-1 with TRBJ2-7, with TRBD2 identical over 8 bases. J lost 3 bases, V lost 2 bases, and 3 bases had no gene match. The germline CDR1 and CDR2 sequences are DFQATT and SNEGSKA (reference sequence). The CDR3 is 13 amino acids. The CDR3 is CSARPGTSYEQYF. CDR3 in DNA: TGCAGTGCTAGACCCGGGACTAGCTACGAGCAGTACTTC.

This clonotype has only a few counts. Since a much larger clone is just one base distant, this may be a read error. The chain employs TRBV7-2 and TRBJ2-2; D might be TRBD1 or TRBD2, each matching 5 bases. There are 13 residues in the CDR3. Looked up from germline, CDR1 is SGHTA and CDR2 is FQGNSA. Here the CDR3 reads CASSPGRAGELLF. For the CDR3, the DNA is TGTGCCAGCAGCCCGGGGCGGGCCGGGGAGCTGCTTTTT.

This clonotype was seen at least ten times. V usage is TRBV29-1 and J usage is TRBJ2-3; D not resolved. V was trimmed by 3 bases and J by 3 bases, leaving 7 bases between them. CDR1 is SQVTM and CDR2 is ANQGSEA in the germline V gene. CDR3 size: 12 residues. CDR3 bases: TGCAGCGTTGACCCCGTGACAGATACGCAGTATTTT. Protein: CSVDPVTDTQYF.

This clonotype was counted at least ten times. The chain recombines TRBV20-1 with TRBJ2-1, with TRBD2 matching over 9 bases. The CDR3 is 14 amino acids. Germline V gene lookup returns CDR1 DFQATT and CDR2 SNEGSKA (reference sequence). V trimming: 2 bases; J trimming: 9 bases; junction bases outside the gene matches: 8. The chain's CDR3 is CSARSIQREVEQFF. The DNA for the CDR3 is TGCAGTGCTAGATCAATCCAGCGGGAGGTTGAGCAGTTCTTC.

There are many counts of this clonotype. The CDR3 region is CASSRTGSDYTF. CDR3 in DNA: TGTGCCAGCTCTCGGACAGGGAGTGACTACACCTTC. The chain carries TRBV6-1 and TRBJ1-2; 8 positions match TRBD1. Unmatched junction bases numbered 9, after V lost 8 bases and J lost 10 bases. Per germline, CDR1 MNHNS and CDR2 SASEGT. This CDR3 contains 12 residues.

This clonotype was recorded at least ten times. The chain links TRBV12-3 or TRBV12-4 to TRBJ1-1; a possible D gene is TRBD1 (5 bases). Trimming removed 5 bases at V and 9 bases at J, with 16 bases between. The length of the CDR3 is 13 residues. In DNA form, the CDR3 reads TGTGCCAGCAGTGGAGGAGCGGGGCTTCAAGCTTTCTTT. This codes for CASSGGAGLQAFF.

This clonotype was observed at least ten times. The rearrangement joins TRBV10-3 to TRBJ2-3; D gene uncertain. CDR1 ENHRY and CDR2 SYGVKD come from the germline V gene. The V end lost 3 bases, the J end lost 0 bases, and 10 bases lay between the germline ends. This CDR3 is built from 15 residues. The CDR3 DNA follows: TGTGCCATCAGTGATCCCACACCTAGCACAGATACGCAGTATTTT. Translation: CAISDPTPSTDTQYF.

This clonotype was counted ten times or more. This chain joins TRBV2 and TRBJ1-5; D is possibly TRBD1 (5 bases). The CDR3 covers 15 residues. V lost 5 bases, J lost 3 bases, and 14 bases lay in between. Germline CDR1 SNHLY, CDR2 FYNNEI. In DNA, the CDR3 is TGTGCCAGCAGTCCACAGGCAGGCGCCAATCAGCCCCAGCATTTT. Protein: CASSPQAGANQPQHF.

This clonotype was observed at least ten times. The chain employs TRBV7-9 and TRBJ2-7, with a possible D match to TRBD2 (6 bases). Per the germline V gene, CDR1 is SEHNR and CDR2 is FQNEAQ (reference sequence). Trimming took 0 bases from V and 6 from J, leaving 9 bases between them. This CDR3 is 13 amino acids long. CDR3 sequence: CASSLALGGEQYF. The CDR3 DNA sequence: TGTGCCAGCAGCTTAGCTCTGGGAGGCGAGCAGTACTTC.

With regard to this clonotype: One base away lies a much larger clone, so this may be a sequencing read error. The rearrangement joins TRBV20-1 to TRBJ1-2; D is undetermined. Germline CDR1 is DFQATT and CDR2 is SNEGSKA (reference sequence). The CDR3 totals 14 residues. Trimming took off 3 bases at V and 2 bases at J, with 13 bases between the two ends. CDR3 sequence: CSASIREPNYGYTF. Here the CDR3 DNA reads TGCAGTGCTAGTATAAGGGAACCCAACTATGGCTACACCTTC.

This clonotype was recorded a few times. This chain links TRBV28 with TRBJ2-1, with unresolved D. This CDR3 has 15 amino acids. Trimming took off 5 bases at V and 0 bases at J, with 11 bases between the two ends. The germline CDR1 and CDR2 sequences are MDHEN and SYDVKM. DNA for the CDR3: TGTGCCAGCAGTGCTTTATCGAGCTCCTACAATGAGCAGTTCTTC. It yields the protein CASSALSSSYNEQFF.

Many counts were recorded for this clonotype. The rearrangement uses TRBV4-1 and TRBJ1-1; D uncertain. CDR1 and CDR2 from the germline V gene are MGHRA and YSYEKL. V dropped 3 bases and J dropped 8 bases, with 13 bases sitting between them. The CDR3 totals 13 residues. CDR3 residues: CASSQKDGREAFF. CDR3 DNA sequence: TGCGCCAGCAGCCAGAAGGACGGGAGGGAAGCTTTCTTT.

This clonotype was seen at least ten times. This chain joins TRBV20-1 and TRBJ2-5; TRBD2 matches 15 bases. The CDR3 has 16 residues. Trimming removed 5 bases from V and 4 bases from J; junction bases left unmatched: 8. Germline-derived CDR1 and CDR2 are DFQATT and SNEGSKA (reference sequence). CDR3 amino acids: CSADGTSGGKIETQYF. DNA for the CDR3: TGCAGTGCTGACGGGACTAGCGGGGGGAAGATAGAGACCCAGTACTTC.

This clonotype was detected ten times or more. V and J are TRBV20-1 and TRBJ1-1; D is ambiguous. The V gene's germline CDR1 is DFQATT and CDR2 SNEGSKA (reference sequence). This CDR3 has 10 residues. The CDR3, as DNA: TGCAGCTTAACAGCTGGAAAAGCTTTCTTT. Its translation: CSLTAGKAFF.

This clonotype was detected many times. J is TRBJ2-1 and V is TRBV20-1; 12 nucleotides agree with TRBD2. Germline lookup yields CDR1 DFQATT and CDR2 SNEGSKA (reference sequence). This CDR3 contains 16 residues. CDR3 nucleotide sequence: TGCAGCGCTTTCAACCCTGGGACTAGCGGGTACAATGAGCAGTTCTTC. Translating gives CSAFNPGTSGYNEQFF.

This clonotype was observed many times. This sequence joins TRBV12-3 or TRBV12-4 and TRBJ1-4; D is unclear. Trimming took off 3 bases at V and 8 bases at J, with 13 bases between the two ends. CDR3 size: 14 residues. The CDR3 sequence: CASSFRGGSEKLFF. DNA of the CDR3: TGTGCCAGCAGTTTTAGAGGAGGATCGGAAAAACTGTTTTTT.